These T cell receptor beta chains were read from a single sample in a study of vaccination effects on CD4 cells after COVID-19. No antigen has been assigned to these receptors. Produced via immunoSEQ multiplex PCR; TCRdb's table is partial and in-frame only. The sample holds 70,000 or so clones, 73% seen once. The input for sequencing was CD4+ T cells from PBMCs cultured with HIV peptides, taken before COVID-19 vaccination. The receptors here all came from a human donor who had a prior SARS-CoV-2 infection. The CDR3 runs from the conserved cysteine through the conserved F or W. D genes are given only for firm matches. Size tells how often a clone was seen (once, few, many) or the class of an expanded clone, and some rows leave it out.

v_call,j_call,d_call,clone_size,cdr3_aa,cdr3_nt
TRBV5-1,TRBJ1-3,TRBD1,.,CASSFGQGDTIYF,TGCGCCAGCAGCTTCGGACAGGGAGACACCATATATTTT
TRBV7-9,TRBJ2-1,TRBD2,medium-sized,CASSSRLAFHEQFF,TGTGCCAGCAGCTCACGACTAGCTTTCCATGAGCAGTTCTTC
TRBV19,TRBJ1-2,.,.,CASSIAGGTNYGYTF,TGTGCCAGTAGTATAGCGGGCGGTACTAACTATGGCTACACCTTC
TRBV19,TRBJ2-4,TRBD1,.,CASSRQGGVAKNIQYF,TGTGCCAGTAGTAGACAGGGCGGAGTAGCCAAAAACATTCAGTACTTC
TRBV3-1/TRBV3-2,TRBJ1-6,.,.,CASSLNNAGDSPLHF,TGTGCCAGCAGCCTAAACAATGCCGGCGATTCACCCCTCCACTTT
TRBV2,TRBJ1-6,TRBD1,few,CASRGTGSSYNSPLHF,TGTGCCAGCAGGGGGACAGGGAGCTCCTATAATTCACCCCTCCACTTT
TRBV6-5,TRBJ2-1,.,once,CASSLVLGVNEQFF,TGTGCCAGCAGCCTCGTATTGGGGGTCAATGAGCAGTTCTTC
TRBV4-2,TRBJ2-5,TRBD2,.,CASSQEYLGTSGRETQYF,TGTGCCAGCAGCCAAGAATATTTAGGGACTAGCGGGAGAGAGACCCAGTACTTC
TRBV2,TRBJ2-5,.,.,CASSEVRRETQYF,TGTGCCAGCAGCGAAGTGAGAAGGGAGACCCAGTACTTC
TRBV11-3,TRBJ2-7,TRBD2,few,CASSFQGLAYEQYF,TGTGCCAGCAGCTTCCAAGGACTAGCCTACGAGCAGTACTTC
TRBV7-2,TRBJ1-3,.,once,CASSSNRADTIYF,TGTGCCAGCAGCTCGAACAGGGCAGACACCATATATTTT
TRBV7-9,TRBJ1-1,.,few,CASSLHNNANTEAFF,TGTGCCAGCAGCTTACACAATAATGCCAACACTGAAGCTTTCTTT
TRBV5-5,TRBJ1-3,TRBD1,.,CASIRGQGTSGNTIYF,TGTGCCAGCATCCGAGGACAGGGAACCTCTGGAAACACCATATATTTT
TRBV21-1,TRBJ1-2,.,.,CASSNQVTGDSNYGYTF,TGTGCCAGCAGCAACCAGGTCACAGGGGATTCTAACTATGGCTACACCTTC
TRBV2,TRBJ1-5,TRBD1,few,CASRVGTAGNQPQHF,TGTGCCAGCAGGGTTGGGACAGCAGGTAATCAGCCCCAGCATTTT
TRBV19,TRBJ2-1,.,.,CASSKYNEQFF,TGTGCCAGTAGTAAATACAATGAGCAGTTCTTC
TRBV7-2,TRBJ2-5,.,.,CASRQGAFKTQYF,TGTGCCAGCAGGCAAGGGGCCTTCAAGACCCAGTACTTC
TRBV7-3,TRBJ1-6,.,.,CASSLMGGTNSPLHF,TGTGCCAGCAGCTTAATGGGGGGCACAAATTCACCCCTCCACTTT
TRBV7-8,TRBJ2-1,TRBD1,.,CASSINRGSYNEQFF,TGTGCCAGCAGCATTAACAGGGGCTCCTACAATGAGCAGTTCTTC
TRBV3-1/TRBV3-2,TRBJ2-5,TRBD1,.,CASSLQGTETQYF,TGTGCCAGCAGCTTACAGGGGACGGAGACCCAGTACTTC
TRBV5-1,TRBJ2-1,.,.,CASSLVAVAYNEQFF,TGCGCCAGCAGCTTGGTAGCGGTTGCCTACAATGAGCAGTTCTTC
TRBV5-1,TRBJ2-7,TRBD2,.,CASSLVAGETYEQYF,TGCGCCAGCAGCTTGGTAGCGGGGGAAACCTACGAGCAGTACTTC
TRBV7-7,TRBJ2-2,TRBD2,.,CASSDLSGGGHTGELFF,TGTGCTAGCAGCGACCTTTCGGGCGGGGGGCACACCGGGGAGCTGTTTTTT
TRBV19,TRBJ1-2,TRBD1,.,CASIGTGGNYGYTF,TGTGCCAGTATTGGGACAGGGGGTAACTATGGCTACACCTTC
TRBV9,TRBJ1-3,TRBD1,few,CASSGTGGRGNTIYF,TGTGCCAGCAGCGGAACAGGGGGCCGAGGAAACACCATATATTTT
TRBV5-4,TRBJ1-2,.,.,CASSLGGGYTF,TGTGCCAGCAGCTTGGGCGGGGGTTACACCTTC
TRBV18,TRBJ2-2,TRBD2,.,CASSPPTSGPSGELFF,TGTGCCAGCTCACCACCGACTAGCGGGCCTAGCGGGGAGCTGTTTTTT
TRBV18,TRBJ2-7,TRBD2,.,CASSPRGRLAGVYEQYF,TGTGCCAGCTCACCAAGGGGTCGACTAGCGGGAGTCTACGAGCAGTACTTC
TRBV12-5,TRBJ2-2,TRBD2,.,CASGLALAEPTGELFF,TGTGCTAGTGGTTTGGCGCTAGCGGAGCCCACCGGGGAGCTGTTTTTT
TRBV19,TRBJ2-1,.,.,CASTTSGGSYNEQFF,TGTGCCAGTACCACCTCCGGGGGCTCCTACAATGAGCAGTTCTTC
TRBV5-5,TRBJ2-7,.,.,CASSFQGVSRLSGEEQYF,TGTGCCAGCAGCTTCCAGGGAGTCTCGCGCCTCTCGGGTGAAGAGCAGTACTTC
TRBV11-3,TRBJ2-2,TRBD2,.,CASSPWTSVTGIGELFF,TGTGCCAGCAGCCCATGGACTAGCGTAACTGGTATCGGGGAGCTGTTTTTT
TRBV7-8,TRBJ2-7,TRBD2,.,CASSLRLAGTYEQYF,TGTGCCAGCAGCTTACGACTAGCGGGGACCTACGAGCAGTACTTC
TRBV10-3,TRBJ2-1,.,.,CAISEAASYNEQFF,TGTGCCATCAGTGAGGCCGCCTCCTACAATGAGCAGTTCTTC
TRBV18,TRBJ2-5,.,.,CASSPASRGQETQYF,TGTGCCAGCTCACCAGCGTCAAGGGGTCAAGAGACCCAGTACTTC
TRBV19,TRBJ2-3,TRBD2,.,CASSPLAGGSADTQYF,TGTGCCAGTAGTCCACTAGCGGGAGGGTCCGCAGATACGCAGTATTTT
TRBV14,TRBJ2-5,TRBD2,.,CASSHPRGLAGAVQETQYF,TGTGCCAGCAGCCACCCCAGAGGGCTAGCGGGGGCCGTCCAAGAGACCCAGTACTTC
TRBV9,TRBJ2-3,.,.,CASSSRVTDTQYF,TGTGCCAGCAGCTCCCGGGTCACAGATACGCAGTATTTT
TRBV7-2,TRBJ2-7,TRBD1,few,CASSLMGQGTYEQYF,TGTGCCAGCAGCTTAATGGGACAGGGTACTTACGAGCAGTACTTC
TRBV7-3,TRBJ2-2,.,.,CASSLSHTGELFF,TGTGCCAGCAGCTTAAGCCACACCGGGGAGCTGTTTTTT
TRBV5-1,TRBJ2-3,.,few,CASSLDADTQYF,TGCGCCAGCAGCTTGGATGCGGATACGCAGTATTTT
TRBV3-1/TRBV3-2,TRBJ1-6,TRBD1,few,CASSLGQGGSPLHF,TGTGCCAGCAGCCTCGGACAGGGTGGATCACCCCTCCACTTT
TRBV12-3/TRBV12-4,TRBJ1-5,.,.,CASNRGDQPQHF,TGTGCCAGCAATAGGGGGGATCAGCCCCAGCATTTT
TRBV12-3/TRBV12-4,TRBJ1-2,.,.,CASTLFGGYGYTF,TGTGCCAGCACTCTTTTCGGCGGCTATGGCTACACCTTC
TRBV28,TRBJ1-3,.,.,CASRVGGGIGNTIYF,TGTGCCAGTAGGGTGGGGGGCGGAATTGGAAACACCATATATTTT
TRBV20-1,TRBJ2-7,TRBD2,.,CSASSLGLAGEQYF,TGCAGTGCTAGTAGTTTAGGACTAGCGGGTGAGCAGTACTTC
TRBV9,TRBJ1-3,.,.,CASGVLSSGNTIYF,TGTGCCAGCGGAGTTCTTAGCTCTGGAAACACCATATATTTT
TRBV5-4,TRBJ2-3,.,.,CASSLGGSRRGDTQYF,TGTGCCAGCAGCTTGGGTGGATCCCGACGTGGCGATACGCAGTATTTT
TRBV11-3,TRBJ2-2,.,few,CASSLRGARTGELFF,TGTGCCAGCAGCTTACGGGGGGCTCGGACCGGGGAGCTGTTTTTT
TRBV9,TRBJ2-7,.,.,CASSGGTETYEQYF,TGTGCCAGCAGCGGGGGGACTGAGACCTACGAGCAGTACTTC